This T cell receptor (beta chain) derives from a study of neurological immune-mediated disorders. Study-level points and caveats: The study found no CDR3 amino acid sequences shared by expanded clones across subjects, suggesting private repertoires in all groups.

The table lists this clonotype with many counts. The antigen remains undetermined. Per the germline V gene, CDR1 is ENHRY and CDR2 is SYGVKD. V lost 9 bases, J lost 0 bases, and 17 bases lay in between. The CDR3 has 15 residues. Stated time point: technical triplicate 2. Sorted libraries drew on under 1.3 million CD4+ or CD8+ T cells. TCRdb itself ran the 5' RACE reads through MiXCR, one entry per CDR3 protein. This sample carries more than 30,000 distinct CDR3 sequences, roughly 15% of them seen once, and the ten largest clones take roughly 5.2%. The specimen was CD4+ T cells from blood. The chain has TRBV10-3 and TRBJ1-2; D remains ambiguous. This TCR derives from a female donor with HTLV-1-associated myelopathy (HAM/TSP). In nucleotides, the CDR3 is TGTGCCATAACGGACCGTGAGCACACTAACTATGGCTACACCTTC. Translation: CAITDREHTNYGYTF.